The 15 T cell receptor beta chains presented below share a single source sample, sequenced in a study of T cells in Graves' hyperthyroidism and ophthalmopathy. RNA transcripts served as the template for amplifying TCR beta CDR3 regions. RT-PCR in the first round (using the HTBI primer set) targeted the TCR CDR3. TCRdb itself ran the multiplex PCR reads through MiXCR, one entry per CDR3 protein. The repertoire holds hundreds of thousands of distinct CDR3 sequences, with roughly a third as singletons. The sequenced sample consisted of blood. These receptors were taken from a woman in her thirties or forties with Graves' hyperthyroidism.

The chain employs TRBV6-5 and TRBJ1-1; weak D call: TRBD1 (5 bases). Germline V gene data show CDR1 as MNHEY and CDR2 as SVGAGI. The CDR3 consists of 15 residues. Trimming pared 1 base from V and 4 bases from J, leaving 13 bases between. CDR3 DNA: TGTGCCAGCAGTTACTGGGGGGTAGAATTCACTGAAGCTTTCTTT. Its protein product is CASSYWGVEFTEAFF.

On this clonotype itself: It may be a read error: a sequence one base away is much more abundant. The chain joins TRBV2 to TRBJ2-2; 8 bases agree with TRBD1. The length of the CDR3 is 12 residues. The V gene's germline CDR1 is SNHLY and CDR2 FYNNEI. V was pared by 4 bases and J by 11 bases, with 3 bases of the junction left unmatched. The CDR3 nucleotides are TGTGCCAGCAGTGGTGACAGGGGAGAGCTGTTTTTT. Encoded protein: CASSGDRGELFF.

The chain joins TRBV12-3 or TRBV12-4 to TRBJ1-5; a weak D match, TRBD1 (5 bases). This CDR3 is 14 amino acids long. V dropped 6 bases and J dropped 4 bases, with 13 bases sitting between them. CDR3 region: CASRSGGGNQPQHF. The CDR3 coding sequence is TGTGCCAGCAGATCGGGCGGGGGGAATCAGCCCCAGCATTTT.

This clonotype was picked up a small number of times. A much larger clone is a single base away; this may be a read error. In DNA, the CDR3 is TGTGTCAGCAGCCCCTCCTACGTTGATCAGCCCCAGCATTTT. Residues: CVSSPSYVDQPQHF. The rearrangement joins TRBV7-9 to TRBJ1-5; D remains ambiguous. The V gene's germline CDR1 is SEHNR and CDR2 FQNEAQ (reference sequence). The CDR3 consists of 14 residues. Full variable domain (remainder filled in from reference TRBV7-9 and TRBJ1-5): DTGVSQNPRHKITKRGQNVTFRCDPISEHNRLYWYRQTLGQGPEFLTYFQNEAQLEKSRLLSDRFSAERPKGSFSTLEIQRTEQGDSAMYLCVSSPSYVDQPQHFGDGTRLSIL.

This clonotype was detected once. The chain couples TRBV7-2 to TRBJ2-7; no firm D call. The CDR3 runs to 14 residues. V was shortened by 4 bases and J by 3 bases, with 13 bases between the two germline ends. Germline CDR1 is SGHTA and CDR2 is FQGNSA. The CDR3 loop is CASSSPGLFYEQYF. The CDR3 DNA is TGTGCCAGCAGCTCGCCCGGTCTATTCTACGAGCAGTACTTC.

This clonotype was recorded many times. The chain has TRBV29-1 and TRBJ2-5, with 11 nucleotides matching TRBD1. V trimming: 3 bases; J trimming: 1 base; junction bases outside the gene matches: 1. Germline V gene lookup returns CDR1 SQVTM and CDR2 ANQGSEA. The CDR3 is 14 amino acids. CDR3 DNA: TGCAGCGTTGAGGACAGGGGGCTCCAAGAGACCCAGTACTTC. Its protein is CSVEDRGLQETQYF.

This clonotype was recorded at least ten times. This rearrangement joins TRBV6-1 to TRBJ1-5; the D gene is possibly TRBD1 (6 bases). V gave up 2 bases and J gave up 12 bases, with 8 bases separating them. Germline lookup yields CDR1 MNHNS and CDR2 SASEGT. CDR3 length: 11 residues. In DNA, the CDR3 is TGTGCCAGCAGTGAACAGGGGAACCAGCATTTT. Residues: CASSEQGNQHF.

The J gene is TRBJ2-7, the V gene TRBV4-3; TRBD2 matches 7 bases. The V segment lost 1 base and the J segment 2 bases; nucleotides outside the gene matches: 5. CDR3 length: 15 residues. Germline V gene sequence: CDR1 LGHNA, CDR2 YSLEER. The CDR3 DNA reads as TGCGCCAGCAGCCAAGGGTCGCGGGAGACCTACGAGCAGTACTTC. Encoded protein: CASSQGSRETYEQYF.

This clonotype occurred many times. The rearrangement joins TRBV10-1 to TRBJ1-3; D is unclear. The V end was cut by 8 bases, the J end by 2 bases, with 10 bases between. Germline V gives CDR1 WNHNN, CDR2 SYGVQD (reference sequence). This CDR3 spans 13 amino acids. DNA for the CDR3: TGCGCCAGCGGCCCCGGCACTGGAAACACCATATATTTT. Translated: CASGPGTGNTIYF.

This clonotype has at least ten counts. The chain joins TRBV7-2 to TRBJ1-2; 9 bases map to TRBD1. Looked up from germline, CDR1 is SGHTA and CDR2 is FQGNSA. J was trimmed by 4 bases and V by 8 bases; bases with no gene match: 5. This CDR3 region has 13 residues. The DNA of the CDR3 is TGTGCCAGCGAAACAGGGGGCCCCTATGGCTACACCTTC. This encodes CASETGGPYGYTF.

The V call is TRBV6-1, the J call TRBJ1-5; D gene uncertain. Germline-derived CDR1 and CDR2 are MNHNS and SASEGT. Between the trimmed V and J ends, which lost 5 bases and 8 bases, there was a span of 10 bases. The CDR3 runs to 12 residues. The CDR3 DNA follows: TGTGCCAGCAGTCTCGGACGGGAGCCCCAGCATTTT. Protein product: CASSLGREPQHF.

This clonotype was observed a few times. V gene TRBV19 combines with J gene TRBJ1-4, with 10 positions matching TRBD1. Germline V lookup: CDR1 LNHDA, CDR2 SQIVND (reference sequence). The CDR3 sequence is 16 residues long. V trimming: 5 bases; J trimming: 2 bases; junction bases outside the gene matches: 5. CDR3: CASSSGQGVTNEKLFF. CDR3 nucleotides: TGTGCCAGTAGTTCTGGACAGGGGGTGACTAATGAAAAACTGTTTTTT.

At least ten counts were recorded for this clonotype. The V gene is TRBV25-1, the J gene TRBJ1-2; weak D call: TRBD1 (6 bases). Germline V gene data show CDR1 as MGHDK and CDR2 as SYGVNS. The germline V and J ends were trimmed by 8 bases and 7 bases, with 20 bases remaining between them. The CDR3 is 14 amino acids. This CDR3 is CASRDTGPQPGYTF. CDR3 DNA sequence: TGTGCCAGCCGGGACACCGGTCCACAGCCTGGCTACACCTTC.

This clonotype was seen a single time. This sequence joins TRBV25-1 and TRBJ1-6, with D uncertain. The CDR3 loop spans 13 amino acids. CDR1 and CDR2 (germline): MGHDK, SYGVNS. Between the trimmed V and J ends, which lost 2 bases and 9 bases, there was a span of 8 bases. The CDR3 is CASSEGSVSPLHF. The CDR3 nucleotides are TGTGCCAGCAGTGAAGGGAGTGTTTCACCCCTCCACTTT.

The chain uses TRBV7-2 and TRBJ1-5; possibly TRBD1 for D (5 bases). Deletions cut 8 bases from V and 7 bases from J, with 6 bases between. The CDR3 loop spans 10 amino acids. Germline-derived CDR1 and CDR2 are SGHTA and FQGNSA. The CDR3 sequence: CASRGQPQHF. CDR3 DNA sequence: TGTGCCAGCCGGGGGCAGCCCCAGCATTTT.